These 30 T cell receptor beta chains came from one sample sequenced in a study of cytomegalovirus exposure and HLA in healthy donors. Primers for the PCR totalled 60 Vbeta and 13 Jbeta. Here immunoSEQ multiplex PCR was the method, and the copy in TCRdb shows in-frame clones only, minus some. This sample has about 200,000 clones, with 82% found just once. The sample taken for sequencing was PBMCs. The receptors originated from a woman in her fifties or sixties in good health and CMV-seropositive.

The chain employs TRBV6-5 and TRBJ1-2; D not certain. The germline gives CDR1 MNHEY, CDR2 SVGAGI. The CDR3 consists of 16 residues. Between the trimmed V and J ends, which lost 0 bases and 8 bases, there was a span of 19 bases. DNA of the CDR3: TGTGCCAGCAGTTACTCGTCCCTAGGCCCAGCTCGGGGCTACACCTTC. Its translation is CASSYSSLGPARGYTF.

CDR3 sequence reads: CASSDAGGGGGDTQYF. The CDR3 DNA reads as TGTGCCAGCAGTGACGCTGGCGGGGGAGGGGGGGATACGCAGTATTTT. The chain employs TRBV6-1 and TRBJ2-3, with D tentatively TRBD2 (7 bases). Germline V gene lookup returns CDR1 MNHNS and CDR2 SASEGT. V lost 3 bases, J lost 6 bases, and 19 bases lay in between. CDR3 length equals 16 residues.

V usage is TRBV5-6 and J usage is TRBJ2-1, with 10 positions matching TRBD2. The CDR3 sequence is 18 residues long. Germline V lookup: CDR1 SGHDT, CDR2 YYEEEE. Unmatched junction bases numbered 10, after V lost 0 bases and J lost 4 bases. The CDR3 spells CASSLALLAGARYNEQFF. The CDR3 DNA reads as TGTGCCAGCAGCTTGGCTCTTCTAGCGGGGGCCCGATACAATGAGCAGTTCTTC.

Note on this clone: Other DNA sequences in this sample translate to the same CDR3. This CDR3 reads CASIIRNGGETQYF. Written as DNA, the CDR3 is TGTGCCAGCATCATCAGAAACGGAGGGGAAACCCAGTACTTC. This sequence joins TRBV2 and TRBJ2-5; tentative D call: TRBD2 (6 bases). This CDR3 comprises 14 residues. In germline, CDR1 is SNHLY, CDR2 FYNNEI. V lost 7 bases to trimming and J lost 8 bases, with 20 bases between them.

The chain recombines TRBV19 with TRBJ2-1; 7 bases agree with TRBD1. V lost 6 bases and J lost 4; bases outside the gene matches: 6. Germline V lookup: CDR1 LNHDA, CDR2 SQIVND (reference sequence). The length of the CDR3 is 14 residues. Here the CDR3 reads CASRNRDSYNEQFF. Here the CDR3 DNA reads TGTGCCAGTAGGAACCGGGACAGTTACAATGAGCAGTTCTTC.

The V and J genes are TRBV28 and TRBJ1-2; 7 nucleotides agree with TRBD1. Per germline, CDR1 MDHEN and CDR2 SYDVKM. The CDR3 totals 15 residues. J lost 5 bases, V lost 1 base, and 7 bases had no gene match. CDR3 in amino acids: CASSLFRQGTYGYTF. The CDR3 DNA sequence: TGTGCCAGCAGTTTATTCCGACAGGGCACGTATGGCTACACCTTC.

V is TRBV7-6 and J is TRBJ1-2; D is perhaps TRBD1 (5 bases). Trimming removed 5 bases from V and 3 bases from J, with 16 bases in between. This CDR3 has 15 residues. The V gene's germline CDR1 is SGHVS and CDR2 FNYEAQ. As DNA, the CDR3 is TGTGCCAGCAGCCCTCGGGGCGGGGAAGACTATGGCTACACCTTC. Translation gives CASSPRGGEDYGYTF.

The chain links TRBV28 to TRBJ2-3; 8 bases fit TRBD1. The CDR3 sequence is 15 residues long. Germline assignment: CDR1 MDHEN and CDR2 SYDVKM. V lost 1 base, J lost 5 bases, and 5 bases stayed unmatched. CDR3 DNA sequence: TGTGCCAGCAGTTTATTTCAGGGGGCGGGAGATACGCAGTATTTT. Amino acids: CASSLFQGAGDTQYF. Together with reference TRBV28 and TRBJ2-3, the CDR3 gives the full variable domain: DVKVTQSSRYLVKRTGEKVFLECVQDMDHENMFWYRQDPGLGLRLIYFSYDVKMKEKGDIPEGYSVSREKKERFSLILESASTNQTSMYLCASSLFQGAGDTQYFGPGTRLTVL.

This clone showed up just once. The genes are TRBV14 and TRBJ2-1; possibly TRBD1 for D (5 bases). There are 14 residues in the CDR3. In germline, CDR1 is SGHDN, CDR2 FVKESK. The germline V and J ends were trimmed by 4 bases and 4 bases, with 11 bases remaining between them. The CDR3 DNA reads TGTGCCAGCAGCCTACTGACAGCTTACAATGAGCAGTTCTTC. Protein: CASSLLTAYNEQFF.

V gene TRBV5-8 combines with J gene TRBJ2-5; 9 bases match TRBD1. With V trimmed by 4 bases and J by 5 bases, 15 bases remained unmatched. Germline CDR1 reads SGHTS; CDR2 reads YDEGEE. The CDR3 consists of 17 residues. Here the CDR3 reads CASSQWGRTGAKETQYF. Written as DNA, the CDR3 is TGTGCCAGCAGCCAATGGGGGAGGACAGGGGCGAAGGAGACCCAGTACTTC.

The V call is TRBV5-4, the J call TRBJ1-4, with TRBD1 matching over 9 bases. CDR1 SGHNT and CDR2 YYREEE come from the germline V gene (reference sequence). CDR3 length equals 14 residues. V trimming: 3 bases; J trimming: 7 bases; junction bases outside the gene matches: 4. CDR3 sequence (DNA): TGTGCCAGCAGCTCGGGACAGGGAAGTGAAAAACTGTTTTTT. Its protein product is CASSSGQGSEKLFF.

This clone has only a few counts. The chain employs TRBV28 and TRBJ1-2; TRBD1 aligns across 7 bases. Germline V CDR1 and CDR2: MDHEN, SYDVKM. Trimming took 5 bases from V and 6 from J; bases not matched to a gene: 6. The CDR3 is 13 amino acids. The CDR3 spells CASSPGQVNGYTF. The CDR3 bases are TGTGCCAGCAGTCCAGGACAGGTGAATGGCTACACCTTC.

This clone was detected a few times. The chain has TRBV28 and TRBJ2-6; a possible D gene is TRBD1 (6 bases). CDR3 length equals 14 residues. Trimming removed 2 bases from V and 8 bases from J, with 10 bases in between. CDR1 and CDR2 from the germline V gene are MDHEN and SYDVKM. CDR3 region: CASSLAGDSNVLTF. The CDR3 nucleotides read TGTGCCAGCAGTTTAGCAGGGGATTCCAACGTCCTGACTTTC.

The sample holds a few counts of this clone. In DNA, the CDR3 is TGCGCCAGCAGCTTGGTCAGCGCGGGAGGGCCGGGAGATACGCAGTATTTT. It encodes CASSLVSAGGPGDTQYF. This chain connects TRBV5-1 to TRBJ2-3; TRBD2 matches at 9 bases. Germline values: CDR1 SGHRS, CDR2 YFSETQ. The trim removed 0 bases at V and 5 bases at J, leaving 10 bases unmatched. CDR3 length: 17 amino acids.

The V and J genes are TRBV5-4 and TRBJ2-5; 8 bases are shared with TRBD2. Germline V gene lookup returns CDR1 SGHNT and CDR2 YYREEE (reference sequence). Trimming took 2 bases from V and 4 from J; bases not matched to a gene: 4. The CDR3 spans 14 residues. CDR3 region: CASSLRGGPETQYF. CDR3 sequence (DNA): TGTGCCAGCAGCTTACGGGGGGGCCCAGAGACCCAGTACTTC.

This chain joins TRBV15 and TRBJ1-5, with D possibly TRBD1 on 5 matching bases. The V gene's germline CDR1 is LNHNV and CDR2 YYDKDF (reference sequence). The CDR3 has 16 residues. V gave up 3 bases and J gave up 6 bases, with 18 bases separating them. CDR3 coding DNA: TGTGCCACCAGCAGTAGATATGGGGGGGGGAGTCAGCCCCAGCATTTT. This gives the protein CATSSRYGGGSQPQHF.

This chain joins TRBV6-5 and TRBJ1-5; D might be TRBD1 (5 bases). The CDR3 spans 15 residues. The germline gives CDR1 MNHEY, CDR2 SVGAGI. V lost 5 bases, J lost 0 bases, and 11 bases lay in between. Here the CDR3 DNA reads TGTGCCAGCAGTATTGGGGCGAATAGCAATCAGCCCCAGCATTTT. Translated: CASSIGANSNQPQHF.

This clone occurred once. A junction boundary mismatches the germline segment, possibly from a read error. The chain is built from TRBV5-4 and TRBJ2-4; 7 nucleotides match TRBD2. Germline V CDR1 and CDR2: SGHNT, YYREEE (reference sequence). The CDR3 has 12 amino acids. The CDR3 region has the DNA TGTGCTGCGGGGGAGTGGAAAAACAGTCAGTACTTC. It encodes CAAGEWKNSQYF. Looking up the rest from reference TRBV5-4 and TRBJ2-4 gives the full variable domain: ETGVTQSPTHLIKTRGQQVTLRCSSQSGHNTVSWYQQALGQGPQFIFQYYREEENGRGNFPPRFSGLQFPNYSSELNVNALELDDSALYLCAAGEWKNSQYFGAGTRLSVL.

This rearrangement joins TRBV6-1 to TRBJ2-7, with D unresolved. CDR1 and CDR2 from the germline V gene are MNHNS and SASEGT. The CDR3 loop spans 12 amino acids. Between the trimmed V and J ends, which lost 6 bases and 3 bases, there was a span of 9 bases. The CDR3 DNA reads TGTGCCAGCAGCCCCCGTCTCTACGAGCAGTACTTC. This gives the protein CASSPRLYEQYF.

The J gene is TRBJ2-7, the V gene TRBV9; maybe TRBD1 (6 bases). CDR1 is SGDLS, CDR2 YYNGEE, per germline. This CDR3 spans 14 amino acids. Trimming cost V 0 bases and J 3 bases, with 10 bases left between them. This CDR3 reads CASSVATGSYEQYF. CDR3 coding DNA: TGTGCCAGCAGCGTAGCTACAGGGAGCTACGAGCAGTACTTC.

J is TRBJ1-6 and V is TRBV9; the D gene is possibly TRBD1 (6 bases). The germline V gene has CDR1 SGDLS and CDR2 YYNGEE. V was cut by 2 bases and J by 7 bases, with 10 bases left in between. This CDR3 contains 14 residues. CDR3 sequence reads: CASSVGQPNSPLHF. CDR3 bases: TGTGCCAGCAGCGTTGGACAGCCCAATTCACCCCTCCACTTT.

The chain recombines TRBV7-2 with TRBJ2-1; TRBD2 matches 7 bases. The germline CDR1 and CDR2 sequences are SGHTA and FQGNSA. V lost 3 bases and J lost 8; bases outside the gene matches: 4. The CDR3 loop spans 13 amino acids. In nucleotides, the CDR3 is TGTGCCAGCAGCTTTCACCGGGGGGATGAGCAGTTCTTC. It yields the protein CASSFHRGDEQFF.

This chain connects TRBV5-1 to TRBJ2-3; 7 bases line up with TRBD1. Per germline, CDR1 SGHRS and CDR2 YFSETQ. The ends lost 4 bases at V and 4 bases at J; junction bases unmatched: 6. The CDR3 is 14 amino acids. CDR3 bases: TGCGCCAGCAGCACCCGACAGGGCCCAGATACGCAGTATTTT. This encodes CASSTRQGPDTQYF. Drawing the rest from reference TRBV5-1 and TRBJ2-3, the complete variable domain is KAGVTQTPRYLIKTRGQQVTLSCSPISGHRSVSWYQQTPGQGLQFLFEYFSETQRNKGNFPGRFSGRQFSNSRSEMNVSTLELGDSALYLCASSTRQGPDTQYFGPGTRLTVL.

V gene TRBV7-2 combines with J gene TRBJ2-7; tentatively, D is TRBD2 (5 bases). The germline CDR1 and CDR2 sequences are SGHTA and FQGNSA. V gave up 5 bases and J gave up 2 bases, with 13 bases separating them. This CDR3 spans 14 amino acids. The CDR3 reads CASSPRAGPYEQYF. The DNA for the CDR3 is TGTGCCAGCAGCCCCCGGGCGGGCCCCTACGAGCAGTACTTC.

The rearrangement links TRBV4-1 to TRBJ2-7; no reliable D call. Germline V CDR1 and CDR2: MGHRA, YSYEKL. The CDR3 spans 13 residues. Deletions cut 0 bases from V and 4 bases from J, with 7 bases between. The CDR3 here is CASSQDADYEQYF. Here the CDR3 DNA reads TGCGCCAGCAGCCAAGATGCAGATTACGAGCAGTACTTC.

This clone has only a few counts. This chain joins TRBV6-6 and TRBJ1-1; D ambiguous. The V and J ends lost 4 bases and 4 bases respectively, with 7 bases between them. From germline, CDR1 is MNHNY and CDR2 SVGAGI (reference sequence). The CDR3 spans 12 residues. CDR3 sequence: CASSSAGTEAFF. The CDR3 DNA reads TGTGCCAGCAGTTCCGCCGGCACTGAAGCTTTCTTT.

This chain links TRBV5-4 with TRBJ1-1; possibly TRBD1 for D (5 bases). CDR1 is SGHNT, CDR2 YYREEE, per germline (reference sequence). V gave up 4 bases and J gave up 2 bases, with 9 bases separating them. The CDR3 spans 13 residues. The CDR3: CASSATVNTEAFF. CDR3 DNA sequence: TGTGCCAGCAGCGCGACAGTTAACACTGAAGCTTTCTTT.

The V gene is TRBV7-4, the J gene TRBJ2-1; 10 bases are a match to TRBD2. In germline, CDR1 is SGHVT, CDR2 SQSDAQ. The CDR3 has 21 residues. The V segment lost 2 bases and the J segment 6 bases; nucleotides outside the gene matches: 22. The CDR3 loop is CASSLRGIALAGEPSFNEQFF. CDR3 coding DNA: TGTGCCAGCAGCTTACGGGGAATCGCGCTAGCGGGAGAGCCGTCTTTCAATGAGCAGTTCTTC.

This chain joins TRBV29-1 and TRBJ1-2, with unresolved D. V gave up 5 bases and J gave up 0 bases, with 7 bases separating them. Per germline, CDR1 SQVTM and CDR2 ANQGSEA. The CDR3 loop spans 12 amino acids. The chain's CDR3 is CSVYEPNYGYTF. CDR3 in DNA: TGCAGCGTTTACGAGCCTAACTATGGCTACACCTTC.

Here the CDR3 DNA reads TGTGCCAGTAGTATGACTAGCGGGGGGCCTTCACGGGCCGGGGAGCTGTTTTTT. This encodes CASSMTSGGPSRAGELFF. The chain joins TRBV19 to TRBJ2-2, with 13 positions matching TRBD2. CDR3 length: 18 residues. The V gene's germline CDR1 is LNHDA and CDR2 SQIVND (reference sequence). V lost 3 bases to trimming and J lost 6 bases; unmatched junction nucleotides: 10.